This T cell receptor (beta chain) is from a study of blood T cells in healthy people across ages. Trimming removed 4 bases from V and 3 bases from J, with 15 bases in between. This CDR3 region has 15 residues. Looked up from germline, CDR1 is SGHKS and CDR2 is YYEKEE (reference sequence). For the second PCR, which ran for roughly 7 to 11 cycles, a sample-barcoded 5' primer and a J-beta primer mix were used. One entry per CDR3 protein results from TCRdb running MiXCR on the 5' RACE reads. The profile covers 890,000 or so distinct CDR3 sequences, with approximately 59% appearing a single time and 28% taken by the ten largest.

Input material: blood. This chain links TRBV5-5 with TRBJ2-3; the D gene is possibly TRBD2 (6 bases). This sequence originates from a man under 40 in good health. The CDR3 sequence: CASSRLGVRTDTQYF. CDR3 DNA sequence: TGTGCCAGCAGCCGACTAGGCGTCCGGACAGATACGCAGTATTTT.